A selection of T cell receptor beta chains follows, all from one sample in a study of beta chain features in type 1 diabetes. Some clones are missing from TCRdb's copy, which holds only in-frame ones; the method was immunoSEQ multiplex PCR. The data contain roughly 150,000 clones, less than 9.5% of them singletons. The sequenced sample was central memory CD4+ T cells from blood. The receptors derive from a woman aged 35 to 49 with type 1 diabetes. The CDR3 runs from the conserved cysteine through the conserved F or W. A D gene is named only where the DNA matches it firmly. The size entry is marked missing in some rows and otherwise reads once, few, many or a size class.

NA	TRBV30	TRBJ1-1	NA	CAWIMNTEAFF	TGTGCCTGGATCATGAACACTGAAGCTTTCTTT
NA	TRBV5-1	TRBJ1-6	NA	CASSSREASSPLHF	TGCGCCAGCAGCTCCAGGGAGGCGAGTTCACCCCTCCACTTT
NA	TRBV6-5	TRBJ1-1	NA	CASNSGVEAFF	TGTGCCAGCAACTCCGGGGTTGAAGCTTTCTTT
NA	TRBV27	TRBJ2-2	NA	CASSLVGTGELFF	TGTGCCAGCAGTTTAGTCGGGACCGGGGAGCTGTTTTTT
NA	TRBV19	TRBJ1-5	few	CASTSRALTYSNQPQHF	TGTGCCAGTACCTCGAGGGCCCTAACATATAGCAATCAGCCCCAGCATTTT
NA	TRBV30	TRBJ1-2	few	CAWSQGTGGISYTF	TGTGCCTGGAGTCAAGGGACCGGGGGTATAAGCTACACCTTC
TRBD2	TRBV12-5	TRBJ2-1	NA	CASTLAGGPLEQFF	TGTGCTAGTACACTAGCGGGAGGGCCTCTTGAGCAGTTCTTC
TRBD1	TRBV30	TRBJ2-5	few	CAWSTNRGETQYF	TGTGCCTGGAGCACCAACAGGGGGGAGACCCAGTACTTC
TRBD1	TRBV18	TRBJ2-1	NA	CASSRTGTGGYNEQFF	TGTGCCAGCTCACGAACCGGGACAGGGGGTTACAATGAGCAGTTCTTC
TRBD1	TRBV18	TRBJ1-2	NA	CASSPPGGTGGPYGYTF	TGTGCCAGCTCACCACCAGGTGGGACAGGGGGGCCGTATGGCTACACCTTC
TRBD2	TRBV11-2	TRBJ2-1	few	CASSLLAQLATYNEQFF	TGTGCCAGCAGCTTATTAGCCCAACTAGCGACCTACAATGAGCAGTTCTTC
NA	TRBV18	TRBJ2-1	many	CASSPPTAGVNEQFF	TGTGCCAGCTCACCACCGACTGCAGGGGTCAATGAGCAGTTCTTC
NA	TRBV29-1	TRBJ1-4	NA	CSVTGWESVPNEKLFF	TGCAGCGTTACAGGGTGGGAGTCGGTCCCAAATGAAAAACTGTTTTTT
NA	TRBV29-1	TRBJ2-7	NA	CSVSLTIGGEQYF	TGCAGCGTTTCTCTTACCATCGGGGGCGAGCAGTACTTC
TRBD1	TRBV19	TRBJ2-3	few	CASSPPGQGADTQYF	TGTGCCAGTAGTCCCCCGGGACAGGGGGCAGATACGCAGTATTTT
NA	TRBV15	TRBJ1-2	few	CATSTSGENGYTF	TGTGCCACCAGCACCTCAGGGGAGAATGGCTACACCTTC
TRBD1	TRBV18	TRBJ2-6	NA	CASSHRGSGANVLTF	TGTGCCAGCTCGCACAGGGGAAGTGGGGCCAACGTCCTGACTTTC
TRBD2	TRBV19	TRBJ2-1	many	CASRQAGETDEQFF	TGTGCCAGTAGACAAGCGGGGGAGACGGATGAGCAGTTCTTC